These 20 T cell receptor beta chains share one sample of origin, sequenced in a study of identical twins. TCRdb analysed the 5' RACE reads with MiXCR anew, one entry per CDR3 protein. The sample has a few hundred thousand distinct CDR3 sequences, around 15% seen once; the top ten hold roughly 0.42%. The same data also contributed to another study, on yellow fever vaccine responses in identical twins.

Input material: CD4+ T cells sorted from blood. These receptor sequences come from a woman younger than 35 in good health.

This clonotype was seen more than once but under ten times. This chain connects TRBV14 to TRBJ2-2; D remains ambiguous. Deletions cut 2 bases from V and 1 base from J, with 14 bases between. CDR1 and CDR2 (germline): SGHDN, FVKESK. The length of the CDR3 is 17 residues. The CDR3 protein is CASSQQDIPRNTGELFF. As DNA, the CDR3 is TGTGCCAGCAGCCAACAGGATATTCCGAGGAACACCGGGGAGCTGTTTTTT.

The V call is TRBV4-1, the J call TRBJ1-6; D unresolved. Trimming took 8 bases from V and 9 from J, leaving 20 bases between them. The CDR3 spans 15 residues. CDR1 is MGHRA and CDR2 is YSYEKL in the germline V gene. The CDR3 protein is CASGPMADFRSPLHF. The CDR3, as DNA: TGCGCCAGCGGGCCGATGGCGGACTTTCGTTCACCCCTCCACTTT.

The rearrangement uses TRBV28 and TRBJ2-1; 8 bases are a match to TRBD2. Germline values: CDR1 MDHEN, CDR2 SYDVKM. The CDR3 length is 16 residues. The V segment lost 5 bases and the J segment 0 bases; nucleotides outside the gene matches: 6. The CDR3 region is CASSPSSGNSYNEQFF. Written as DNA, the CDR3 is TGTGCCAGCAGTCCCAGTAGCGGGAACTCCTACAATGAGCAGTTCTTC.

The chain carries TRBV5-1 and TRBJ2-3; 13 bases line up with TRBD2. From germline, CDR1 is SGHRS and CDR2 YFSETQ. J lost 4 bases, V lost 4 bases, and 6 bases had no gene match. The CDR3 is made up of 16 amino acids. In DNA, the CDR3 is TGCGCCAGCAGCGCACTAGCGGGAGGGCCCGCAGATACGCAGTATTTT. It encodes CASSALAGGPADTQYF.

V and J are TRBV5-1 and TRBJ2-3; 9 nucleotides agree with TRBD2. Trimming cost V 4 bases and J 0 bases; bases outside gene matches: 6. The CDR3 has 16 amino acids. Germline CDR1 and CDR2: SGHRS and YFSETQ. For the CDR3, the DNA is TGCGCCAGCAGCGGGGCTAGCGGGGCTAGCACAGATACGCAGTATTTT. It yields the protein CASSGASGASTDTQYF.

The chain joins TRBV5-5 to TRBJ2-7, with 8 nucleotides matching TRBD1. The CDR3 has 15 residues. The V gene end was trimmed by 1 base and the J gene end by 3 bases; junction bases not matched to a gene: 6. The V gene's germline CDR1 is SGHKS and CDR2 YYEKEE (reference sequence). This CDR3 reads CASSLRTGLYYEQYF. DNA of the CDR3: TGTGCCAGCAGCTTGAGGACAGGGCTTTACTACGAGCAGTACTTC.

This chain joins TRBV20-1 and TRBJ2-3, with 9 nucleotides matching TRBD2. This CDR3 has 13 amino acids. The V and J ends lost 8 bases and 2 bases, in that order; junction bases with no gene match: 5. Germline V CDR1 and CDR2: DFQATT, SNEGSKA (reference sequence). The chain's CDR3 is CSPLAGSTDTQYF. CDR3 DNA sequence: TGCAGTCCACTAGCGGGCTCCACAGATACGCAGTATTTT.

V is TRBV2 and J is TRBJ2-1; a possible D gene is TRBD2 (6 bases). This CDR3 region has 12 residues. V was trimmed by 11 bases and J by 6 bases, leaving 14 bases between them. From germline, CDR1 is SNHLY and CDR2 FYNNEI. CDR3 coding DNA: TGTGCCCTCGGGCGGGAATGCAATGAGCAGTTCTTC. Residues: CALGRECNEQFF.

This clonotype has a count of ten or more. The rearrangement joins TRBV12-3 or TRBV12-4 to TRBJ1-1, with 8 nucleotides matching TRBD1. V was clipped by 2 bases and J by 5 bases; unmatched bases: 4. CDR3 length: 14 amino acids. As DNA, the CDR3 is TGTGCCAGCAGTTTACAGGGGGCGTGGACTGAAGCTTTCTTT. Residues: CASSLQGAWTEAFF.

The rearrangement joins TRBV5-5 to TRBJ2-5, with TRBD2 identical over 13 bases. The germline V gene encodes CDR1 SGHKS and CDR2 YYEKEE (reference sequence). With 1 base clipped from V and 4 bases from J, the junction kept 4 bases outside the gene matches. The CDR3 spans 16 residues. CDR3 in amino acids: CASSLTSGRVLETQYF. The CDR3 region has the DNA TGTGCCAGCAGCTTGACTAGCGGGAGGGTTCTAGAGACCCAGTACTTC.

This clonotype was seen only a few times. The CDR3 spells CASSSRGQNEQFF. The CDR3 DNA is TGTGCCAGCAGCTCTAGGGGCCAAAATGAGCAGTTCTTC. The chain uses TRBV7-3 and TRBJ2-1; TRBD1 might be the D (5 bases). Germline CDR1 SGHTA, CDR2 FQGTGA. Between the trimmed V and J ends, which lost 4 bases and 7 bases, there was a span of 11 bases. The CDR3 runs to 13 residues.

This clonotype was seen more than once but under ten times. The V and J genes are TRBV6-5 and TRBJ2-5; D call uncertain. Trimming pared 8 bases from V and 4 bases from J, leaving 11 bases between. This CDR3 spans 12 amino acids. CDR1 MNHEY and CDR2 SVGAGI come from the germline V gene. CDR3 loop: CASWRGGETQYF. The CDR3 coding sequence is TGTGCCAGCTGGCGTGGTGGAGAGACCCAGTACTTC.

Only a few counts were recorded for this clonotype. The chain uses TRBV7-8 and TRBJ2-1, with 8 bases fitting TRBD2. This CDR3 is 14 amino acids long. CDR1 and CDR2 from the germline V gene are SGHVS and FQNEAQ. V lost 6 bases and J lost 9; bases outside the gene matches: 10. The CDR3 nucleotides are TGTGCCAGCAGGTCGCTCGGGGGGGCTGGTGAGCAGTTCTTC. Its protein is CASRSLGGAGEQFF.

V gene TRBV27 combines with J gene TRBJ1-5; D not resolved. Trimming stripped 4 bases from V and 1 base from J, with 17 bases between. Germline CDR1 MNHEY, CDR2 SMNVEV (reference sequence). This CDR3 contains 17 residues. The CDR3 region is CASSSSRGSLSNQPQHF. CDR3 nucleotide sequence: TGTGCCAGCAGTTCCTCCCGGGGAAGTTTAAGCAATCAGCCCCAGCATTTT.

This chain connects TRBV6-1 to TRBJ2-3, with TRBD1 identical over 7 bases. V was pared by 5 bases and J by 5 bases, with 1 base of the junction left unmatched. CDR3 length: 12 residues. Germline CDR1 and CDR2: MNHNS and SASEGT. For the CDR3, the DNA is TGTGCCAGCAGTAGGGACAGAGATACGCAGTATTTT. Encoded protein: CASSRDRDTQYF.

This clonotype was counted a few times. The rearrangement uses TRBV12-3 or TRBV12-4 and TRBJ2-2; 9 nucleotides align to TRBD2. V was clipped by 5 bases and J by 6 bases; unmatched bases: 13. CDR3 size: 17 residues. As DNA, the CDR3 is TGTGCCAGCAGTCCTCCGTTTGGGACTAGCAAATCCGGGGAGCTGTTTTTT. Its protein product is CASSPPFGTSKSGELFF.

This clonotype was counted between two and nine times. The J gene is TRBJ2-3, the V gene TRBV28; 7 nucleotides line up with TRBD2. The germline CDR1 and CDR2 sequences are MDHEN and SYDVKM. V shed 10 bases, J shed 2 bases, and the junction held 9 bases outside the gene matches. The CDR3 is 14 amino acids. CDR3 sequence reads: CATERGGVTDTQYF. The CDR3 DNA sequence: TGTGCCACGGAAAGGGGAGGGGTCACAGATACGCAGTATTTT.

The V and J genes are TRBV9 and TRBJ2-3, with TRBD2 matching 10 bases. The CDR3 is 16 residues long. V shed 1 base and J 8 bases; nucleotides not matched to a gene: 10. Germline values: CDR1 SGDLS, CDR2 YYNGEE. DNA of the CDR3: TGTGCCAGCAGCGTAACCGGGACTAGCGCCCTTCCTACGCAGTATTTT. Protein product: CASSVTGTSALPTQYF. Complete variable domain (other parts from reference TRBV9 and TRBJ2-3): DSGVTQTPKHLITATGQRVTLRCSPRSGDLSVYWYQQSLDQGLQFLIQYYNGEERAKGNILERFSAQQFPDLHSELNLSSLELGDSALYFCASSVTGTSALPTQYFGPGTRLTVL.

This clonotype came up a few times. The chain is built from TRBV4-1 and TRBJ2-7; TRBD2 is a possible D gene (5 bases). The germline V gene has CDR1 MGHRA and CDR2 YSYEKL. The CDR3 has 16 amino acids. V lost 1 base to trimming and J lost 4 bases, with 17 bases between them. CDR3 amino acids: CASSQGRANSGYEQYF. The CDR3 DNA sequence: TGCGCCAGCAGCCAAGGGCGGGCCAATTCAGGTTACGAGCAGTACTTC.

The V call is TRBV20-1, the J call TRBJ2-7; the match to TRBD2 covers 11 bases. CDR3 size: 15 residues. The trim removed 6 bases at V and 4 bases at J, leaving 11 bases unmatched. Germline V gene lookup returns CDR1 DFQATT and CDR2 SNEGSKA (reference sequence). CDR3 sequence reads: CSATPIAGGQYEQYV. CDR3 DNA: TGCAGTGCCACCCCCATAGCGGGGGGGCAGTACGAGCAGTACGTC.